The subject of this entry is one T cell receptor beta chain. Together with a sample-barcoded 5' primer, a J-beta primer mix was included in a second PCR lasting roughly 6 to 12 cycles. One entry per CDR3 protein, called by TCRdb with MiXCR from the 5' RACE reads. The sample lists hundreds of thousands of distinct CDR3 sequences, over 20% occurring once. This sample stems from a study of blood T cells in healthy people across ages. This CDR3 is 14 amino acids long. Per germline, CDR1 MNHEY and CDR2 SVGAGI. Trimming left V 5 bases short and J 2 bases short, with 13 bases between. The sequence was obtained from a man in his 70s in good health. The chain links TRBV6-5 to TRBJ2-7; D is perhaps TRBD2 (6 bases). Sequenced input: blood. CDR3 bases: TGTGCCAGCAGTCCCGCTGGAGGGGCCTACGAGCAGTACTTC. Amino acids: CASSPAGGAYEQYF.